Sequencing of this T cell receptor beta chain was carried out in a study of response to subunit inactivated influenza vaccine. CDR3 length: 17 residues. CDR1 is SGHAT, CDR2 FQNNGV, per germline. V lost 4 bases, J lost 1 base, and 10 bases stayed unmatched. TCRdb re-derived calls from the RT-PCR reads in MiXCR, one entry per CDR3 protein. This repertoire shows roughly 760,000 distinct CDR3 sequences, about 20% found once; its top ten account for roughly 10%. This chain uses TRBV11-2 with TRBJ1-1, with 9 bases that match TRBD1. This sequence originates from a man aged 50 to 59 who received an inactivated influenza vaccine. This sample comprised PBMCs from blood, obtained around 5 days after vaccination. For the CDR3, the DNA is TGTGCCAGCAGCTCCTCTATTCGACAGGGGGAGAACACTGAAGCTTTCTTT. Its protein product is CASSSSIRQGENTEAFF.